The entry below gives a single T cell receptor beta chain sequence along with its context. This table comes from immunoSEQ multiplex PCR, and its TCRdb copy is limited to in-frame clones, with some not included. The repertoire consists of 140,000 to 150,000 clones, with around 89% occurring once and the leading ten covering just under 3%. This specimen comes from a study of blood T cell repertoires in COVID-19. Study-wide background: The cDNA or gDNA used as material had been derived from T cells, B-cell-depleted T cells, or PBMCs.

The CDR3 runs 16 residues. The germline V gene encodes CDR1 SGHNT and CDR2 YENEEA. Germline trimming cut 3 bases from V and 4 bases from J; bases unmatched to any gene: 3. This chain joins TRBV11-3 and TRBJ2-2; 12 bases line up with TRBD2. The receptor's source is a man aged 60 to 75 with active or convalescent COVID-19. The sequencing input was peripheral blood. The CDR3: CASSFRTSGTTGELFF. The CDR3, as DNA: TGTGCCAGCAGCTTCCGGACTAGCGGGACCACCGGGGAGCTGTTTTTT.